This T cell receptor beta chain was obtained from a study of cytomegalovirus exposure and HLA in healthy donors (TCRdb year 2017). In the study overall: According to a later analysis, one platform produced both the approximately 110 validation repertoires and the approximately 660 repertoires of the first cohort. To predict cytomegalovirus infection status, the study brought together high-throughput TCR immunosequencing, statistical association of individual TCRs with disease status, and machine learning. The study aimed to test whether cataloging public T cell receptors could reveal signatures of past pathogen exposure. A separate validation cohort of about 110 different subjects was used in addition to the roughly 670-subject first cohort.

Donors formed part of the validation cohort, which comprised over a hundred subjects and was distinct from the first cohort of under 850 subjects. Receptor libraries were prepared by the immunoSEQ multiplex PCR assay. The authors' analysis ran thus. To diagnose cytomegalovirus status from the catalog of TCR beta chain sequences, a statistical classification framework was built. The table was pulled from immuneACCESS by TCRdb, which kept in-frame rearrangements only. Such tables lose some clones; where checked, under half of the loss comes from unresolved V genes, and the rest has no known cause. From that table come the V and J calls and clone size; the DNA was used to work out D and trimming. This sample is represented by some 150,000 clones; around nine tenths of them were singletons. The ten largest clones take up about 7.9% of the sample. The V end loses 1 base and the J end loses 0 bases, and a stretch of 10 bases separates them. The germline V gene encodes CDR1 SGHKS and CDR2 YYEKEE (reference sequence). From the cysteine up to the phenylalanine, the CDR3 has a length of 15 residues. Only the CDR3 portion is preserved as DNA: 45 bases, with reading frame beginning at the first base.

Remarks on this clone: Its antigen is unknown. There are no base qualities to consult, and no much larger clone falls within one base.

What the research found in general, with its limitations: Most TCR sequences were seen in very few donors, while some public TCRs were found in many individuals. The classifier was reported to diagnose cytomegalovirus status with high specificity and sensitivity in both the original and validation cohorts. According to the authors, the approach could potentially be generalized to other disease states and immunological phenotypes. Three of the identified cytomegalovirus-associated TCR beta chains were confirmed in vitro to be specific for cytomegalovirus antigens. The study listed 150 to 200 TCR beta chains as associated with cytomegalovirus. In a later analysis, TCRs clustered in the first cohort were found to also tend to co-occur in the 110 or so validation repertoires, with over 90% of cluster scores above 0. A later analysis lacked HLA typing for the validation cohort, so it scored co-occurrence in that cohort across all 110 or so repertoires.

The sequenced material came from PBMCs. The TCR comes from a woman younger than 30 in good health and CMV-seropositive. The sequence joins TRBV5-5 to TRBJ1-1, with the D segment identity uncertain. CDR3 loop: CASSLTVPMNTEAFF. At the DNA level, the sequence is TGTGCCAGCAGCTTGACAGTTCCTATGAACACTGAAGCTTTCTTT.